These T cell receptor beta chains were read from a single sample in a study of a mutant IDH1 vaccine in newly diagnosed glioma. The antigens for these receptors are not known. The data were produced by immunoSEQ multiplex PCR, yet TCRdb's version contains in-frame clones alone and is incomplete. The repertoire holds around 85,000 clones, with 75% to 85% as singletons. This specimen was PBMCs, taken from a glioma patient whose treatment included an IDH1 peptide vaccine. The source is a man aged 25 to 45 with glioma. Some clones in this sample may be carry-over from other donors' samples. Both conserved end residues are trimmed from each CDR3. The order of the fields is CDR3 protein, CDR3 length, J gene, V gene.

cdr3_aa: AWSGIQGHTEAF
cdr3_length: 12
j_call: TRBJ1-1
v_call: TRBV30

cdr3_aa: ASSQVQGAGTQY
cdr3_length: 12
j_call: TRBJ2-5
v_call: TRBV4-2

cdr3_aa: ASSLLPPGTGYSQY
cdr3_length: 14
j_call: TRBJ2-5
v_call: TRBV27

cdr3_aa: ASSQSRGIGGELF
cdr3_length: 13
j_call: TRBJ2-2
v_call: TRBV16

cdr3_aa: ASSAGQGGTDTQY
cdr3_length: 13
j_call: TRBJ2-3
v_call: TRBV2

cdr3_aa: ASSKELISGNTIY
cdr3_length: 13
j_call: TRBJ1-3
v_call: TRBV7-9

cdr3_aa: ASSPGTGGRANTGELF
cdr3_length: 16
j_call: TRBJ2-2
v_call: TRBV18

cdr3_aa: ASMSGKTLAGRCTGELF
cdr3_length: 17
j_call: TRBJ2-2
v_call: TRBV11-3

cdr3_aa: ASSKGSQETQY
cdr3_length: 11
j_call: TRBJ2-5
v_call: TRBV19

cdr3_aa: ASSNDRGQGQPQH
cdr3_length: 13
j_call: TRBJ1-5
v_call: TRBV7-8

cdr3_aa: ASSKVYTGELF
cdr3_length: 11
j_call: TRBJ2-2
v_call: TRBV19

cdr3_aa: AWSTDTGDIDTQY
cdr3_length: 13
j_call: TRBJ2-3
v_call: TRBV30

cdr3_aa: ASRGAWSSYNSPLH
cdr3_length: 14
j_call: TRBJ1-6
v_call: TRBV25-1

cdr3_aa: ASERELNNEQF
cdr3_length: 11
j_call: TRBJ2-1
v_call: TRBV2

cdr3_aa: ASSGTDIRDTQY
cdr3_length: 12
j_call: TRBJ2-3
v_call: TRBV6-5

cdr3_aa: ASSKTGANGYT
cdr3_length: 11
j_call: TRBJ1-2
v_call: TRBV6-5

cdr3_aa: ASSPGGSSYNEQF
cdr3_length: 13
j_call: TRBJ2-1
v_call: TRBV28

cdr3_aa: ASSTLYNEQF
cdr3_length: 10
j_call: TRBJ2-1
v_call: TRBV27

cdr3_aa: SVELRNTIY
cdr3_length: 9
j_call: TRBJ1-3
v_call: TRBV29-1

cdr3_aa: ASGPIEAF
cdr3_length: 8
j_call: TRBJ1-1
v_call: TRBV2

cdr3_aa: ASSPIRTANYGYT
cdr3_length: 13
j_call: TRBJ1-2
v_call: TRBV28

cdr3_aa: ASSLYRGRGAVSTDTQY
cdr3_length: 17
j_call: TRBJ2-3
v_call: TRBV27

cdr3_aa: ASSFRDSLNQPQH
cdr3_length: 13
j_call: TRBJ1-5
v_call: TRBV5-6

cdr3_aa: ASRASGAHEQY
cdr3_length: 11
j_call: TRBJ2-7
v_call: TRBV6-6

cdr3_aa: ASRSAGRTGANTGEPF
cdr3_length: 16
j_call: TRBJ2-2
v_call: TRBV5-1

cdr3_aa: ASSLWGRGSETQY
cdr3_length: 13
j_call: TRBJ2-5
v_call: TRBV28

cdr3_aa: ASSLDRGTDTQY
cdr3_length: 12
j_call: TRBJ2-3
v_call: TRBV7-9

cdr3_aa: ASSLIGETEAF
cdr3_length: 11
j_call: TRBJ1-1
v_call: TRBV28

cdr3_aa: ASSLSQETDTQY
cdr3_length: 12
j_call: TRBJ2-3
v_call: TRBV11-3

cdr3_aa: ASSENRGVIRTEAF
cdr3_length: 14
j_call: TRBJ1-1
v_call: TRBV27

cdr3_aa: ASSFETTGVHGYT
cdr3_length: 13
j_call: TRBJ1-2
v_call: TRBV28

cdr3_aa: ASRKPGTGPLNEQF
cdr3_length: 14
j_call: TRBJ2-1
v_call: TRBV27

cdr3_aa: ASSLVDYLLSYEQY
cdr3_length: 14
j_call: TRBJ2-7
v_call: TRBV5-5

cdr3_aa: ASPDRGATNEKLF
cdr3_length: 13
j_call: TRBJ1-4
v_call: TRBV27

cdr3_aa: ASSQPTGGGNSPLH
cdr3_length: 14
j_call: TRBJ1-6
v_call: TRBV4-1

cdr3_aa: ASSSLTGRNYGYT
cdr3_length: 13
j_call: TRBJ1-2
v_call: TRBV6-5

cdr3_aa: ASSLTLLTSGRAPSYEQY
cdr3_length: 18
j_call: TRBJ2-7
v_call: TRBV28

cdr3_aa: ASSFRTGVSTDTQY
cdr3_length: 14
j_call: TRBJ2-3
v_call: TRBV27

cdr3_aa: ATSRVRGGHIQY
cdr3_length: 12
j_call: TRBJ2-4
v_call: TRBV15

cdr3_aa: ASRLDTTYEQY
cdr3_length: 11
j_call: TRBJ2-7
v_call: TRBV6-6

cdr3_aa: ASSYTPDAYYDGYT
cdr3_length: 14
j_call: TRBJ1-2
v_call: TRBV6-6

cdr3_aa: ASSVTAGGNTGELF
cdr3_length: 14
j_call: TRBJ2-2
v_call: TRBV9

cdr3_aa: ASFLDRDLHGYT
cdr3_length: 12
j_call: TRBJ1-2
v_call: TRBV30

cdr3_aa: ASSFFTGQEASEQY
cdr3_length: 14
j_call: TRBJ2-7
v_call: TRBV11-2

cdr3_aa: ASSQDQRGQETQY
cdr3_length: 13
j_call: TRBJ2-5
v_call: TRBV4-3

cdr3_aa: ASSPTSGRNEQF
cdr3_length: 12
j_call: TRBJ2-1
v_call: TRBV5-5

cdr3_aa: ASSLTGGLYEQY
cdr3_length: 12
j_call: TRBJ2-7
v_call: TRBV9

cdr3_aa: AWITPGLGWENEQF
cdr3_length: 14
j_call: TRBJ2-1
v_call: TRBV30

cdr3_aa: ASSEGGRAWDTQY
cdr3_length: 13
j_call: TRBJ2-3
v_call: TRBV6-4

cdr3_aa: ASSLVRGQGFQETQY
cdr3_length: 15
j_call: TRBJ2-5
v_call: TRBV27